This TCR beta chain was captured by sequencing in a study of cytomegalovirus exposure and HLA in healthy donors. Study in general: Sequencing of about 179 million T cells in an earlier analysis found 120 million or so unique TCR beta sequences. General study findings and limits: In a later analysis, DRB1 alleles had the most associated TCRs; HLA-C alleles the fewest. Judged likely to be a sequencing artifact was a cluster of highly shared sequence variants.

It was with 60 Vbeta and 13 Jbeta primers that the PCR ran. Some clones are missing from TCRdb's copy, which holds only in-frame ones; the method was immunoSEQ multiplex PCR. Of around 220,000 clones listed, over 65% are singletons. The CDR3 spans 15 residues. Germline V CDR1 and CDR2: SGHTA, FQGTGA. The trim removed 4 bases at V and 0 bases at J, leaving 3 bases unmatched. The table lists this clone with a few counts. As yet, its antigen is unknown. What was sequenced was PBMCs. This sequence originates from a man in his forties or fifties in good health and CMV-seronegative. The chain uses TRBV7-3 and TRBJ2-1; 7 positions match TRBD1. The CDR3 DNA reads as TGTGCCAGCAGCTCCACAGGGGACTCCTACAATGAGCAGTTCTTC. It encodes CASSSTGDSYNEQFF.